This TCR beta chain is from a study of CD8+ T cells in alopecia areata. This clone was found a few times. Obtained from alopecia areata patients were lesional scalp punch biopsies along with peripheral blood. RNA extraction was followed by reverse transcription into cDNA, which acted as the sequencing template. Clones were read by immunoSEQ multiplex PCR, and TCRdb kept only the in-frame ones, dropping some. The repertoire holds 23,000 or so clones, with 40% to 60% as singletons. Looked up from germline, CDR1 is MDHEN and CDR2 is SYDVKM. This CDR3 contains 15 residues. Deletions cut 5 bases from V and 2 bases from J, with 14 bases between.

J is TRBJ2-3 and V is TRBV28; no reliable D call. Material: NKG2D-high CD8+ T cells sorted from blood. The TCR comes from a human donor with alopecia areata. Written as DNA, the CDR3 is TGTGCCAGCAGTGAGACCGTTCGGCACACAGATACGCAGTATTTT. It is translated as CASSETVRHTDTQYF.